These 24 T cell receptor beta chains originate from one sample sequenced in a study of cytomegalovirus exposure and HLA in healthy donors. The PCR employed 60 Vbeta primers together with 13 Jbeta primers. Some clones are missing from TCRdb's copy, which holds only in-frame ones; the method was immunoSEQ multiplex PCR. The sample yields more than 100,000 clones, around 80% seen once. The sequenced material came from PBMCs. Every receptor here comes from a man aged 45 to 65 in good health and CMV-seronegative.

This clone appeared once. V and J are TRBV6-5 and TRBJ2-3; possibly TRBD1 for D (6 bases). This CDR3 comprises 15 residues. Germline lookup yields CDR1 MNHEY and CDR2 SVGAGI. Trimming took off 2 bases at V and 0 bases at J, with 9 bases between the two ends. The chain's CDR3 is CASSYTGQSTDTQYF. DNA for the CDR3: TGTGCCAGCAGTTACACGGGACAAAGCACAGATACGCAGTATTTT.

This clone was observed a few times. The chain joins TRBV27 to TRBJ2-7; a possible D gene is TRBD2 (5 bases). V lost 8 bases to trimming and J lost 3 bases, with 14 bases between them. The V gene's germline CDR1 is MNHEY and CDR2 SMNVEV (reference sequence). CDR3 length: 13 residues. The CDR3 loop is CASAPRRVYEQYF. CDR3 nucleotides: TGTGCCAGCGCCCCCAGGCGGGTCTACGAGCAGTACTTC.

This rearrangement joins TRBV4-2 to TRBJ2-5; TRBD1 matches at 8 bases. Trimming removed 1 base from V and 1 base from J; junction bases left unmatched: 2. The germline CDR1 and CDR2 sequences are LGHNA and YNFKEQ. This CDR3 has 15 amino acids. CDR3 region: CASSQGGQGQETQYF. In nucleotides, the CDR3 is TGTGCCAGCAGCCAAGGAGGACAGGGCCAAGAGACCCAGTACTTC.

This chain links TRBV10-1 with TRBJ1-2; the match to TRBD1 covers 10 bases. The J segment lost 2 bases and the V segment lost 11 bases, leaving 14 bases of the junction unmatched. This CDR3 contains 16 residues. Germline assignment: CDR1 WNHNN and CDR2 SYGVQD (reference sequence). The CDR3 reads CAAKGDRGEKNYGYTF. CDR3 DNA sequence: TGCGCCGCGAAAGGGGACAGGGGTGAGAAAAACTATGGCTACACCTTC.

The rearrangement links TRBV2 to TRBJ2-7; 7 bases line up with TRBD1. This CDR3 comprises 14 residues. Germline lookup yields CDR1 SNHLY and CDR2 FYNNEI. With V trimmed by 6 bases and J by 0 bases, 5 bases remained unmatched. CDR3 coding DNA: TGTGCCAGCAGGGACGACAGGGACTCCTACGAGCAGTACTTC. As protein: CASRDDRDSYEQYF.

This CDR3 is CASSLTVGETQYF. The CDR3 nucleotides are TGTGCCAGCAGCTTAACGGTCGGAGAGACCCAGTACTTC. This chain uses TRBV7-3 with TRBJ2-5; D uncertain. Germline V lookup: CDR1 SGHTA, CDR2 FQGTGA. The V and J ends lost 0 bases and 4 bases respectively, with 6 bases between them. The CDR3 totals 13 residues.

The genes are TRBV9 and TRBJ1-1; TRBD1 matches at 7 bases. The trim removed 1 base at V and 3 bases at J, leaving 12 bases unmatched. The germline V gene has CDR1 SGDLS and CDR2 YYNGEE. The CDR3 spans 17 residues. CDR3 DNA: TGTGCCAGCAGCGTATCAGTCGACCTACAGGGGCACACTGAAGCTTTCTTT. Translating it yields CASSVSVDLQGHTEAFF.

This chain connects TRBV6-6 to TRBJ2-6; the D gene is possibly TRBD2 (5 bases). The CDR3 is 15 amino acids. V gave up 2 bases and J gave up 4 bases, with 9 bases separating them. CDR1 and CDR2 from the germline V gene are MNHNY and SVGAGI (reference sequence). The CDR3: CASSYEEVGANVLTF. The CDR3 DNA sequence: TGTGCCAGCAGTTACGAGGAGGTAGGGGCCAACGTCCTGACTTTC.

J is TRBJ2-5 and V is TRBV19, with D perhaps TRBD1 (7 bases). Trimming removed 5 bases from V and 6 bases from J, with 16 bases in between. Germline CDR1 reads LNHDA; CDR2 reads SQIVND (reference sequence). The CDR3 is 14 amino acids. DNA for the CDR3: TGTGCCAGTAGTTCGCGACAGGGAGGACAGACCCAGTACTTC. It codes for CASSSRQGGQTQYF.

This chain links TRBV6-5 with TRBJ1-1; a possible D gene is TRBD1 (6 bases). Trimming stripped 6 bases from V and 1 base from J, with 12 bases between. CDR3 length: 14 amino acids. Per germline, CDR1 MNHEY and CDR2 SVGAGI. The CDR3 reads CASRPYRENTEAFF. CDR3 DNA: TGTGCCAGCAGACCATACAGGGAGAACACTGAAGCTTTCTTT.

The chain couples TRBV10-3 to TRBJ1-1; TRBD1 matches at 8 bases. Per the germline V gene, CDR1 is ENHRY and CDR2 is SYGVKD. The CDR3 runs 12 residues. The ends lost 10 bases at V and 10 bases at J; junction bases unmatched: 11. For the CDR3, the DNA is TGTGCCAGCTTCGAGCAGGGGGCGCGAGCTTTCTTT. This gives the protein CASFEQGARAFF.

The chain uses TRBV5-1 and TRBJ2-5; D may be TRBD2 (7 bases). Trimming cost V 5 bases and J 5 bases, with 19 bases left between them. Germline-derived CDR1 and CDR2 are SGHRS and YFSETQ. The CDR3 has 15 residues. CDR3 sequence (DNA): TGCGCCAGCAGTAGTCGTACGGGGGGCGGCGAGACCCAGTACTTC. This sequence encodes CASSSRTGGGETQYF.

This chain connects TRBV7-2 to TRBJ2-7; TRBD2 might be the D (6 bases). From germline, CDR1 is SGHTA and CDR2 FQGNSA. Trimming removed 1 base from V and 1 base from J, with 8 bases in between. The CDR3 runs 14 residues. This chain's CDR3 is CASSLVGGSYEQYF. CDR3 in DNA: TGTGCCAGCAGCTTAGTGGGGGGTTCCTACGAGCAGTACTTC. The whole variable domain, remainder taken from reference TRBV7-2 and TRBJ2-7, is GAGVSQSPSNKVTEKGKDVELRCDPISGHTALYWYRQSLGQGLEFLIYFQGNSAPDKSGLPSDRFSAERTGGSVSTLTIQRTQQEDSAVYLCASSLVGGSYEQYFGPGTRLTVT.

This rearrangement joins TRBV6-5 to TRBJ2-3; D unclear. The CDR3 length is 14 residues. Looked up from germline, CDR1 is MNHEY and CDR2 is SVGAGI. Trimming cost V 2 bases and J 4 bases, with 10 bases left between them. The CDR3 sequence is CASSYGEFADTQYF. CDR3 nucleotide sequence: TGTGCCAGCAGTTACGGAGAGTTCGCAGATACGCAGTATTTT.

In nucleotides, the CDR3 is TGCAGCGTTGAAGGGGGAGTCTACAATGAGCAGTTCTTC. This sequence encodes CSVEGGVYNEQFF. The chain employs TRBV29-1 and TRBJ2-1; D may be TRBD2 (5 bases). V lost 1 base, J lost 3 bases, and 7 bases lay in between. This CDR3 is 13 amino acids long. The germline V gene encodes CDR1 SQVTM and CDR2 ANQGSEA.

V usage is TRBV5-4 and J usage is TRBJ1-6; 11 bases align to TRBD1. Germline loops: CDR1 SGHNT, CDR2 YYREEE (reference sequence). CDR3 length equals 17 residues. V lost 4 bases and J lost 7; bases outside the gene matches: 10. The CDR3 loop is CASSHSGGTGGNSPLHF. The CDR3, as DNA: TGTGCCAGCAGCCATAGTGGAGGGACAGGGGGAAATTCACCCCTCCACTTT. Together with reference TRBV5-4 and TRBJ1-6, the CDR3 gives the full variable domain: ETGVTQSPTHLIKTRGQQVTLRCSSQSGHNTVSWYQQALGQGPQFIFQYYREEENGRGNFPPRFSGLQFPNYSSELNVNALELDDSALYLCASSHSGGTGGNSPLHFGNGTRLTVT.

This chain uses TRBV6-4 with TRBJ2-2; 8 bases match TRBD1. Germline CDR1 reads MRHNA; CDR2 reads SNTAGT. The CDR3 is made up of 14 amino acids. V lost 5 bases and J lost 3; bases outside the gene matches: 2. The CDR3 is CASSPGQDTGELFF. The DNA of the CDR3 is TGTGCCAGCAGTCCGGGACAGGACACCGGGGAGCTGTTTTTT.

V usage is TRBV10-3 and J usage is TRBJ1-1; D is possibly TRBD1 (5 bases). This CDR3 is 13 amino acids long. Trimming cost V 10 bases and J 7 bases, with 19 bases left between them. Germline loops: CDR1 ENHRY, CDR2 SYGVKD. Here the CDR3 reads CATGGPSNGEAFF. The CDR3 DNA sequence: TGTGCCACCGGGGGTCCCTCCAACGGTGAAGCTTTCTTT.

The chain recombines TRBV29-1 with TRBJ1-2; the D gene is possibly TRBD1 (5 bases). V lost 4 bases to trimming and J lost 8 bases, with 20 bases between them. From germline, CDR1 is SQVTM and CDR2 ANQGSEA. The CDR3 length is 14 residues. The DNA for the CDR3 is TGCAGCGTTGTGTTTGTAGGGGCCCAATGGGGCTACACCTTC. It translates to CSVVFVGAQWGYTF.

V and J are TRBV4-2 and TRBJ1-5; unclear D gene. CDR1 is LGHNA, CDR2 YNFKEQ, per germline. CDR3 size: 13 residues. V was shortened by 0 bases and J by 7 bases, with 7 bases between the two germline ends. CDR3 sequence: CASSQEVSQPQHF. The CDR3 region has the DNA TGTGCCAGCAGCCAAGAGGTAAGCCAGCCCCAGCATTTT.

The gene calls are TRBV19 and TRBJ1-5; 7 bases line up with TRBD1. The CDR3 consists of 15 residues. The germline V gene has CDR1 LNHDA and CDR2 SQIVND (reference sequence). Trimming removed 5 bases from V and 6 bases from J; junction bases left unmatched: 10. CDR3 protein: CASSLRQGIGQPQHF. The DNA for the CDR3 is TGTGCCAGTAGTCTACGACAGGGAATTGGTCAGCCCCAGCATTTT.

This clone was observed a handful of times. This sequence joins TRBV19 and TRBJ2-5, with 10 bases matching TRBD1. CDR3 length equals 12 residues. V lost 8 bases and J lost 4; bases outside the gene matches: 1. The germline V gene has CDR1 LNHDA and CDR2 SQIVND (reference sequence). CDR3 DNA: TGTGCCAGTGGGGACAGGGGAGAGACCCAGTACTTC. It specifies CASGDRGETQYF.

Only a few counts were recorded for this clone. The genes are TRBV28 and TRBJ1-6; the D gene is possibly TRBD1 (6 bases). The germline V gene has CDR1 MDHEN and CDR2 SYDVKM. Trimming cost V 5 bases and J 9 bases, with 14 bases left between them. The CDR3 is 14 residues long. The CDR3 loop reads CASSPNTGFSPLHF. The CDR3 DNA reads TGTGCCAGCAGTCCCAATACAGGGTTTTCACCCCTCCACTTT.

This clone was counted between two and nine times. The chain uses TRBV25-1 and TRBJ2-7; 7 bases line up with TRBD1. Trimming cost V 8 bases and J 1 base; bases outside gene matches: 5. This CDR3 spans 13 amino acids. CDR1 MGHDK and CDR2 SYGVNS come from the germline V gene. CDR3 sequence: CASRGGQSYEQYF. DNA for the CDR3: TGTGCCAGCCGTGGGGGACAGTCCTACGAGCAGTACTTC.